This is a list of T cell receptor beta chains from one sample in a study of molecular identifiers for immune sequencing clone quantification. Each CDR3 protein is one row after TCRdb ran MiXCR on the PCR reads. The data hold around 460,000 distinct CDR3 sequences, with about 26% observed a single time. Sequencing was carried out using naive CD8+ T cells from blood, with Jurkat cell RNA spiked in. These receptors were obtained from a human donor in good health. Some libraries in this study had Jurkat cell RNA spiked in. Each CDR3 is given without its conserved first and last residue. Size values are once, few and many counts, or a class for expanded clones, and some rows have none.

many	TRBV7-9	TRBJ2-5	ASSLDSNQETQY
-	TRBV7-6	TRBJ2-1	ASSPTSGGRSYNEQF
-	TRBV20-1	TRBJ2-7	SAEGRAWVGEQY
-	TRBV27	TRBJ2-7	ASRASSYEQY
few	TRBV4-3	TRBJ2-1	ASSRGTTDYNEQF
-	TRBV5-6	TRBJ2-7	ASSLANPSYEQY
-	TRBV6-2/TRBV6-3	TRBJ1-6	ASSYFAEWMSSYNSPLH
few	TRBV7-8	TRBJ1-1	ASSAVTGIEAF
-	TRBV19	TRBJ2-7	ASSSRTGKEDEQY
-	TRBV7-9	TRBJ2-5	ASSLVRDKQETQY
many	TRBV6-2/TRBV6-3	TRBJ2-6	ASTLFPGANVLT
few	TRBV7-9	TRBJ2-1	ASIPALGNEQF
-	TRBV9	TRBJ1-2	ASSVDAGDWRYT
-	TRBV18	TRBJ1-5	ASSGPGPIVWPQH
-	TRBV4-1	TRBJ2-7	ASSQGGQGSFEQY
few	TRBV4-3	TRBJ2-7	ASSRGTSGASSYEQY
few	TRBV12-3/TRBV12-4	TRBJ2-2	ASSPEQGAPGELF